This record concerns one T cell receptor (beta chain) sequence. This likely came from a read error, as a far larger clone is one base away. CDR1 is MGHRA and CDR2 is YSYEKL in the germline V gene. The CDR3 is 17 amino acids. V was pared by 2 bases and J by 0 bases, with 16 bases between. These data originate in a study of low-dose radiotherapy and immunotherapy resistance in tumors. The time point here: after trial treatment. This sample's treatment: LDRT plus nivolumab, ipilimumab, low-dose cyclophosphamide and aspirin (RACIN trial). Gene-specific TRAV and TRBV primers were used for first-strand cDNA, covering alpha and beta chains. TCRs were amplified for 15 to 20 PCR cycles with a constant-region primer and V-primer adapter. TCRdb itself ran the reads through MiXCR, one entry per CDR3 protein. The table records some 57,000 distinct CDR3 sequences, 20% to 25% of them present only once.

This specimen was PBMCs, taken after low-dose radiotherapy plus immunotherapy. The sequence came from a male donor with prostate cancer. The chain combines TRBV4-1 with TRBJ1-2; no clear D gene. The CDR3 protein is CASSQNVQLPANYGYTF. The CDR3 bases are TGCGCCAGCAGCCAAAATGTCCAGTTACCAGCTAACTATGGCTACACCTTC.